This passage covers 22 T cell receptor beta chains from one sample sequenced in a study of regulatory T cells in long-lasting Graves disease. Through Arm-PCR of CDR3 regions and iRepertoire HTBI primers, TCR beta libraries were built. TCRdb processed the multiplex PCR reads anew with MiXCR; each CDR3 protein has one entry. The table includes 350,000 to 500,000 distinct CDR3 sequences, less than 20% detected once. Noted time point: newly diagnosed GD, antithyroid drugs for less than 3 months. From RNA extracted from PBMCs, the TCR library was made. Separately, the same data were catalogued under a study of T cells in Graves' hyperthyroidism and ophthalmopathy.

Sequenced here: peripheral blood mononuclear cells (PBMCs), sampled at new diagnosis, from a patient treated with antithyroid drugs. Receptors originate from a woman aged 25 to 39 with Graves disease.

V is TRBV5-8 and J is TRBJ2-4; no definite D call. V lost 3 bases and J 2 bases, leaving 6 bases between the germline ends. Germline assignment: CDR1 SGHTS and CDR2 YDEGEE. This CDR3 contains 13 residues. The DNA of the CDR3 is TGTGCCAGCAGCTCCAACCCCAAAAACATTCAGTACTTC. Amino acid sequence: CASSSNPKNIQYF.

As for this clonotype: A read error may explain this, as a much larger clone is one base away. This rearrangement joins TRBV6-5 to TRBJ1-2; possibly TRBD1 for D (6 bases). The CDR3 totals 13 residues. The germline gives CDR1 MNHEY, CDR2 SVGAGI. Written as DNA, the CDR3 is TGTGACAGCAGTTACGGTGGGGGGCAGGGCTACACCTTC. Translation gives CDSSYGGGQGYTF.

This clonotype was recorded at least ten times. The V and J genes are TRBV19 and TRBJ2-5, with D maybe TRBD1 (6 bases). V was shortened by 4 bases and J by 5 bases, with 8 bases between the two germline ends. The CDR3 covers 12 residues. Germline V CDR1 and CDR2: LNHDA, SQIVND (reference sequence). The CDR3 spells CASSRTAETQYF. In nucleotides, the CDR3 is TGTGCCAGTAGTAGGACAGCGGAGACCCAGTACTTC.

This clonotype was picked up many times. The V gene is TRBV28, the J gene TRBJ1-5; a possible D gene is TRBD1 (6 bases). This CDR3 contains 14 residues. Deletions cut 5 bases from V and 0 bases from J, with 8 bases between. The germline V gene encodes CDR1 MDHEN and CDR2 SYDVKM. The CDR3 sequence: CASSGGHSNQPQHF. CDR3 bases: TGTGCCAGCAGTGGGGGACATAGCAATCAGCCCCAGCATTTT.

In its sample, this clonotype was seen many times. Here the CDR3 DNA reads TGTGCCAGCACAGACAGAATGAACACTGAAGCTTTCTTT. Protein: CASTDRMNTEAFF. The chain joins TRBV6-1 to TRBJ1-1; D is possibly TRBD1 (5 bases). The CDR3 totals 13 residues. With 7 bases removed from V and 0 bases from J, the gap between germline ends came to 9 bases. Germline CDR1 and CDR2: MNHNS and SASEGT.

V and J are TRBV7-2 and TRBJ1-2, with TRBD1 identical over 7 bases. The CDR3 length is 13 residues. Looked up from germline, CDR1 is SGHTA and CDR2 is FQGNSA. The junction had 8 bases not matched to a gene; V was cut back by 6 bases and J by 7 bases. CDR3 sequence reads: CASSKGGYGGYTF. CDR3 bases: TGTGCCAGCAGTAAAGGGGGCTACGGTGGCTACACCTTC.

This chain connects TRBV12-3 or TRBV12-4 to TRBJ1-1, with 7 bases lining up with TRBD1. The J segment lost 2 bases and the V segment lost 5 bases, leaving 8 bases of the junction unmatched. This CDR3 spans 15 amino acids. The CDR3 sequence: CASSLYRGTNTEAFF. CDR3 in DNA: TGTGCCAGCAGTCTCTACAGGGGAACTAACACTGAAGCTTTCTTT.

Ten or more counts support this clonotype. CDR3 nucleotide sequence: TGTGCCAGCAGTCAGACCGGGACTAGAAACAATGAGCAGTTCTTC. Amino acid sequence: CASSQTGTRNNEQFF. The chain carries TRBV12-3 or TRBV12-4 and TRBJ2-1; 8 bases agree with TRBD2. The CDR3 contains 15 residues. Losses at the gene ends were 5 bases for V and 5 bases for J; bases not matched to a gene: 8.

The rearrangement links TRBV7-9 to TRBJ1-3; TRBD1 might be the D (5 bases). The germline V gene has CDR1 SEHNR and CDR2 FQNEAQ (reference sequence). CDR3 length: 17 amino acids. V was cut by 5 bases and J by 0 bases, with 17 bases left in between. The CDR3 reads CASSQKRGGVSGNTIYF. The CDR3, as DNA: TGTGCCAGCAGCCAAAAGCGGGGCGGGGTCTCTGGAAACACCATATATTTT.

The chain employs TRBV7-9 and TRBJ1-5; tentative D call: TRBD1 (6 bases). The CDR3 spans 16 residues. Germline V gene sequence: CDR1 SEHNR, CDR2 FQNEAQ (reference sequence). V shed 5 bases and J shed 3 bases, with 17 bases lying between them. The CDR3 loop reads CASSETGTFDNQPQHF. CDR3 nucleotide sequence: TGTGCCAGCAGCGAGACCGGGACATTCGACAATCAGCCCCAGCATTTT.

This clonotype was picked up many times. This chain links TRBV30 with TRBJ1-4, with D unclear. In germline, CDR1 is GTSNPN, CDR2 SVGIG (reference sequence). Trimming removed 1 base from V and 8 bases from J, with 17 bases in between. The CDR3 sequence is 15 residues long. The CDR3 DNA sequence: TGTGCCTGGAGTGGTCCCAGGAATCTCTACGAAAAACTGTTTTTT. Amino acids: CAWSGPRNLYEKLFF.

Many counts were recorded for this clonotype. The rearrangement joins TRBV28 to TRBJ2-3, with 8 bases aligning to TRBD1. The CDR3 loop spans 16 amino acids. V gave up 5 bases and J gave up 4 bases; unmatched junction bases: 11. Germline loops: CDR1 MDHEN, CDR2 SYDVKM. The CDR3: CASSTPGGGRSDTQYF. The CDR3 bases are TGTGCCAGCAGTACGCCAGGGGGCGGAAGATCAGATACGCAGTATTTT.

This clonotype was recorded a few times. The chain combines TRBV19 with TRBJ1-1; D not resolved. CDR3 size: 16 residues. The germline gives CDR1 LNHDA, CDR2 SQIVND (reference sequence). Trimming cost V 4 bases and J 1 base, with 16 bases left between them. CDR3 sequence (DNA): TGTGCCAGTAGTAGAGGACCGGGGAGTAGGAACACTGAAGCTTTCTTT. Translation gives CASSRGPGSRNTEAFF.

This sequence joins TRBV5-6 and TRBJ1-1; D possibly corresponds to TRBD1 (5 bases). V gave up 1 base and J gave up 4 bases, with 11 bases separating them. Germline V gives CDR1 SGHDT, CDR2 YYEEEE. This CDR3 is 14 amino acids long. Here the CDR3 DNA reads TGTGCCAGCAGCTTGCTCGGGGGGATCACTGAAGCTTTCTTT. It specifies CASSLLGGITEAFF.

This clonotype was observed a handful of times. This chain uses TRBV6-2 or TRBV6-3 with TRBJ2-3, with a weak D call TRBD1 (5 bases). Germline V lookup: CDR1 MNHEY, CDR2 SVGEGT. The ends were cut back, 7 bases at V and 0 bases at J, with 14 bases in the middle. This CDR3 has 15 residues. This CDR3 reads CASNMDTSSTDTQYF. CDR3 nucleotide sequence: TGTGCCAGCAACATGGACACGTCGAGCACAGATACGCAGTATTTT.

The rearrangement joins TRBV24-1 to TRBJ2-1; possibly TRBD2 for D (6 bases). The CDR3 is 13 amino acids. V was cut by 0 bases and J by 12 bases, with 11 bases left in between. Germline CDR1 is KGHDR and CDR2 is SFDVKD. The CDR3 is CATSDLASARQFF. The CDR3 DNA is TGTGCCACCAGTGATTTGGCTAGCGCTAGGCAGTTCTTC.

In this sample, this clonotype turned up many times. V usage is TRBV6-9 and J usage is TRBJ2-1; 7 bases are a match to TRBD1. This CDR3 has 14 residues. The junction had 5 bases not matched to a gene; V was cut back by 3 bases and J by 6 bases. From germline, CDR1 is MNHGY and CDR2 SVAAGI. The CDR3 DNA sequence: TGTGCCAGCAGTTACTCCCGGGACAGCAATGAGCAGTTCTTC. It translates to CASSYSRDSNEQFF.

Ten or more counts support this clonotype. J is TRBJ1-2 and V is TRBV12-3 or TRBV12-4, with no clear D. Deletions cut 8 bases from V and 8 bases from J, with 15 bases between. This CDR3 has 12 residues. The CDR3 region is CASSWTETGYTF. CDR3 DNA sequence: TGTGCCAGCTCTTGGACGGAGACCGGCTACACCTTC.

This clonotype was observed at least ten times. V gene TRBV12-3 or TRBV12-4 combines with J gene TRBJ2-6, with no clear D. The V end was cut by 8 bases, the J end by 2 bases, with 7 bases between. This CDR3 is 13 amino acids long. CDR3 DNA: TGTGCCAGCGTAAGGGCTGGGGCCAACGTCCTGACTTTC. Translating it yields CASVRAGANVLTF.

The chain joins TRBV5-1 to TRBJ2-7, with TRBD2 as a possible D gene (6 bases). Trimming cost V 1 base and J 0 bases, with 11 bases left between them. The CDR3 has 15 residues. CDR1 and CDR2 (germline): SGHRS, YFSETQ. CDR3 in DNA: TGCGCCAGCAGCTTGTTTAGCGGCCTCTCCTACGAGCAGTACTTC. This encodes CASSLFSGLSYEQYF.

In this sample, this clonotype turned up many times. The V call is TRBV7-2, the J call TRBJ1-6; no firm D call. Germline V gives CDR1 SGHTA, CDR2 FQGNSA. Trimming cost V 2 bases and J 11 bases, with 7 bases left between them. CDR3 size: 12 residues. CDR3 in DNA: TGTGCCAGCAGCTTAACAGCTACACCCCTCCACTTT. This codes for CASSLTATPLHF.

This clonotype was detected many times. J is TRBJ2-7 and V is TRBV18, with 16 bases identical to TRBD2. The CDR3 length is 17 residues. Trimming took 0 bases from V and 7 from J; bases not matched to a gene: 6. Germline V gives CDR1 KGHSH, CDR2 LQKENI. This CDR3 reads CASSPPGLAGGQWEQYF. The DNA for the CDR3 is TGTGCCAGCTCACCACCGGGACTAGCGGGAGGGCAATGGGAGCAGTACTTC. Full variable domain (rest looked up from reference TRBV18 and TRBJ2-7): NAGVMQNPRHLVRRRGQEARLRCSPMKGHSHVYWYRQLPEEGLKFMVYLQKENIIDESGMPKERFSAEFPKEGPSILRIQQVVRGDSAAYFCASSPPGLAGGQWEQYFGPGTRLTVT.